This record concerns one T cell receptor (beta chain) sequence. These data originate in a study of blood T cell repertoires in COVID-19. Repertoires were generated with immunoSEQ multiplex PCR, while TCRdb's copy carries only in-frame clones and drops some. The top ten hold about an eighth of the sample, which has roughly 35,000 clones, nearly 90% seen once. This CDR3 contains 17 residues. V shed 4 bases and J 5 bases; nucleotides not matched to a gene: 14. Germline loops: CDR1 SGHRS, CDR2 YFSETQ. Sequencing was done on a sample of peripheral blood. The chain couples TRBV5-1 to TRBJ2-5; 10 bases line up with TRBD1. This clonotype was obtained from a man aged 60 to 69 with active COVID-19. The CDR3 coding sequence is TGCGCCAGCAGCGGTAGTTCGACAGGGGGCAACGGGGAGACCCAGTACTTC. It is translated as CASSGSSTGGNGETQYF.